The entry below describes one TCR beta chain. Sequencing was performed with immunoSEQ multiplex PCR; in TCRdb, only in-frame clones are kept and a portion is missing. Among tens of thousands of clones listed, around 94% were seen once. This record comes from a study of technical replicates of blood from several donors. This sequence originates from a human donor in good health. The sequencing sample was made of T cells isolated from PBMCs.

DNA of the CDR3: TGTGCCAGCAGTTCCGGGACAGGCGAATACGAGCAGTACTTC. Protein product: CASSSGTGEYEQYF. The gene calls are TRBV27 and TRBJ2-7; TRBD1 matches 8 bases. The V segment lost 4 bases and the J segment 4 bases; nucleotides outside the gene matches: 6. CDR3 length: 14 residues. The germline V gene has CDR1 MNHEY and CDR2 SMNVEV (reference sequence).